A selection of T cell receptor beta chains follows, all from one sample in a study of T cells after yellow fever vaccination. TCRdb reanalysed the 5' RACE reads using MiXCR and keeps one entry per CDR3 protein. The sample carries approximately 32,000 distinct CDR3 sequences, nearly 4.5% recorded once. Here the sequenced sample was CD8+ T cells sorted from PBMCs, taken 5 days after the yellow fever booster vaccination. All receptors derive from a young man who received the YFV17D yellow fever vaccine. CDR3s include the opening cysteine and the closing phenylalanine or tryptophan. D genes are given only for firm matches. Size is stated as once, few, many, or a class for an expanded clone.

clone_size: many
j_call: TRBJ2-7
v_call: TRBV5-1
d_call: TRBD1
cdr3_nt: TGCGCCAGCAGGGGGACAGGAAGGGAGCAGTACTTC
cdr3_aa: CASRGTGREQYF

clone_size: many
j_call: TRBJ1-6
v_call: TRBV24-1
d_call: .
cdr3_nt: TGTGCCACCAGTGTAACAGTCGACACACCCCTCCACTTT
cdr3_aa: CATSVTVDTPLHF

clone_size: many
j_call: TRBJ2-3
v_call: TRBV5-6
d_call: TRBD2
cdr3_nt: TGTGCCAGCAGCTTGGGGGTAGCGGGAAATACGCAGTATTTT
cdr3_aa: CASSLGVAGNTQYF

clone_size: many
j_call: TRBJ2-1
v_call: TRBV7-6
d_call: .
cdr3_nt: TGTGCCAGCAGCTTACCCCCGGGGCCCGGATACGATGAGCAGTTCTTC
cdr3_aa: CASSLPPGPGYDEQFF

clone_size: many
j_call: TRBJ2-2
v_call: TRBV19
d_call: .
cdr3_nt: TGTGCCAGTAGTATAAACGGCGGCGGGGAGCTGTTTTTT
cdr3_aa: CASSINGGGELFF

clone_size: few
j_call: TRBJ1-6
v_call: TRBV4-3
d_call: .
cdr3_nt: TGCGCCAGCAGCCAAGACGTGGGGATCTATAATTCACCCCTCCACTTT
cdr3_aa: CASSQDVGIYNSPLHF

clone_size: many
j_call: TRBJ2-7
v_call: TRBV14
d_call: .
cdr3_nt: TGTGCCAGCAGCCAAGGCCAGGGACCCTCCTACGAGCAGTACTTC
cdr3_aa: CASSQGQGPSYEQYF

clone_size: many
j_call: TRBJ2-3
v_call: TRBV27
d_call: TRBD2
cdr3_nt: TGTGCCAGCAGAGGTAGCGGGAGATTCGCAGATACGCAGTATTTT
cdr3_aa: CASRGSGRFADTQYF

clone_size: many
j_call: TRBJ2-3
v_call: TRBV2
d_call: TRBD2
cdr3_nt: TGTGCCAGCATAATACGGTCGGCTAGCGGGAGGGTTGCAGATACGCAGTATTTT
cdr3_aa: CASIIRSASGRVADTQYF

clone_size: many
j_call: TRBJ2-7
v_call: TRBV12-3/TRBV12-4
d_call: .
cdr3_nt: TGTGCCAGCAGTGACATGGGCCCCTACGAGCAGTACTTC
cdr3_aa: CASSDMGPYEQYF

clone_size: many
j_call: TRBJ2-7
v_call: TRBV18
d_call: TRBD1
cdr3_nt: TGTGCCAGCTCACCGGGGGACAGCTACGAGCAGTACTTC
cdr3_aa: CASSPGDSYEQYF

clone_size: many
j_call: TRBJ2-1
v_call: TRBV7-2
d_call: TRBD2
cdr3_nt: TGTGCCAGCAGCTTAGCGAGCGGGGCCCAGTTCTTC
cdr3_aa: CASSLASGAQFF

clone_size: many
j_call: TRBJ1-2
v_call: TRBV28
d_call: .
cdr3_nt: TGTGCCAGCAGTTATGGGCGGGGCCTATGGGGCTACACCTTC
cdr3_aa: CASSYGRGLWGYTF

clone_size: many
j_call: TRBJ1-2
v_call: TRBV12-3/TRBV12-4
d_call: TRBD1
cdr3_nt: TGTGCCAGCAGTTCAGGGGGCGCCTATGGCTACACCTTC
cdr3_aa: CASSSGGAYGYTF

clone_size: many
j_call: TRBJ2-7
v_call: TRBV28
d_call: TRBD2
cdr3_nt: TGTGCCAGCAGACCCTTGCTAGCGGGACCTAACCGCTACGAGCAGTACTTC
cdr3_aa: CASRPLLAGPNRYEQYF

clone_size: many
j_call: TRBJ1-6
v_call: TRBV6-5
d_call: .
cdr3_nt: TGTGCCAGCAGTTACTCGGCGAGCTCCTATAATTCACCCCTCCACTTT
cdr3_aa: CASSYSASSYNSPLHF